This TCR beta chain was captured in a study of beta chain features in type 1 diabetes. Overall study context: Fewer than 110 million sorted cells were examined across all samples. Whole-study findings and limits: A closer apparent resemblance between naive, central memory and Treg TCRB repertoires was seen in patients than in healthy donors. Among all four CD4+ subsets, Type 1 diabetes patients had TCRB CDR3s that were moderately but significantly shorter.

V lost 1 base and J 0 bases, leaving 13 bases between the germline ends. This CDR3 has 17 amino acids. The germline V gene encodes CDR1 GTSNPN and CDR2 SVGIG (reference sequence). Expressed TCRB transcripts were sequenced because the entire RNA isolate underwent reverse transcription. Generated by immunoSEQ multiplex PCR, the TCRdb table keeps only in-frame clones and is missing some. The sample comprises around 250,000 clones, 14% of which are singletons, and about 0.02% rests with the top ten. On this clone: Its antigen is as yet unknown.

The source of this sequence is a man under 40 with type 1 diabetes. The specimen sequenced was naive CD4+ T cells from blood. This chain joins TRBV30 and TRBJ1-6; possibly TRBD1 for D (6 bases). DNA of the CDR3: TGTGCCTGGAGTGCAGGGGAGGGGAGCTCCTATAATTCACCCCTCCACTTT. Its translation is CAWSAGEGSSYNSPLHF.